This T cell receptor (beta chain) was found in a study of blood T cell repertoires in COVID-19. Background on the study: T cells, B-cell-depleted T cells, or PBMCs provided the cDNA or gDNA that served as material.

The CDR3 is made up of 16 amino acids. TCRdb's table, derived via immunoSEQ multiplex PCR, lists solely in-frame clones and lacks some. The table includes some 230,000 clones, 70% to 85% detected once. The sample taken for sequencing was PBMCs or T cells enriched from blood (not recorded which). The receptor was derived from a woman between 40 and 55 years old with acute COVID-19. The chain joins TRBV1 to TRBJ2-1; TRBD2 is the table's D call, not checked against the DNA. TRBV1 is a pseudogene locus. The CDR3 sequence is CTSSQDLAGGPLEQFF. The CDR3 region has the DNA TGCACCAGCAGCCAAGATTTGGCGGGAGGGCCGTTGGAGCAGTTCTTC.